The 24 T cell receptor beta chains reported below all come from one sample, sequenced in a study of blood T cell repertoires in COVID-19. Repertoires were generated with immunoSEQ multiplex PCR, while TCRdb's copy carries only in-frame clones and drops some. Of around 140,000 clones detected, more than 70% appear once; the ten largest clones hold more than 1.2%. The sequencing input was peripheral blood. Every receptor here comes from a man aged 55 to 70 with acute or convalescent COVID-19.

The chain links TRBV5-4 to TRBJ2-7, with D possibly matching TRBD1 (5 bases). Germline assignment: CDR1 SGHNT and CDR2 YYREEE (reference sequence). V shed 3 bases and J shed 2 bases, with 15 bases lying between them. This CDR3 comprises 15 residues. The CDR3 nucleotides are TGTGCCAGCAGCTCTAGGGGTAGAGTACCCTACGAGCAGTACTTC. Its translation: CASSSRGRVPYEQYF.

This clone has only one observation. The genes are TRBV5-4 and TRBJ2-5, with a tentative D call TRBD1 (5 bases). Deletions cut 0 bases from V and 5 bases from J, with 8 bases between. Germline V CDR1 and CDR2: SGHNT, YYREEE (reference sequence). The length of the CDR3 is 13 residues. The chain's CDR3 is CASSLGSGETQYF. The CDR3, as DNA: TGTGCCAGCAGCTTGGGATCAGGGGAGACCCAGTACTTC.

This clone was observed a few times. V and J are TRBV5-1 and TRBJ2-5, with 9 bases matching TRBD2. The CDR3 is 15 residues long. Germline-derived CDR1 and CDR2 are SGHRS and YFSETQ. V was pared by 4 bases and J by 4 bases, with 8 bases of the junction left unmatched. The CDR3 nucleotides read TGCGCCAGCAGCCCGGGGCTAGCGGGAACAGAGACCCAGTACTTC. Encoded protein: CASSPGLAGTETQYF.

This chain links TRBV9 with TRBJ2-1; D ambiguous. Germline V gene data show CDR1 as SGDLS and CDR2 as YYNGEE. The ends were cut back, 4 bases at V and 6 bases at J, with 20 bases in the middle. The CDR3 runs 16 residues. CDR3 DNA sequence: TGTGCCAGCAGCATTATCCCCGGCGGTCCATCCAATGAGCAGTTCTTC. Translated: CASSIIPGGPSNEQFF.

The V call is TRBV5-1, the J call TRBJ2-2; 7 nucleotides align to TRBD1. Germline-derived CDR1 and CDR2 are SGHRS and YFSETQ. J was trimmed by 0 bases and V by 7 bases; bases with no gene match: 15. The CDR3 consists of 18 residues. The CDR3 DNA follows: TGCGCCAGCGGATCGACAGGGAAGTCCGCGACGAACACCGGGGAGCTGTTTTTT. Its translation: CASGSTGKSATNTGELFF.

The V and J genes are TRBV5-1 and TRBJ1-2; tentatively, D is TRBD1 (6 bases). Germline-derived CDR1 and CDR2 are SGHRS and YFSETQ. The CDR3 has 12 residues. The V and J ends lost 4 bases and 5 bases respectively, with 9 bases between them. The DNA of the CDR3 is TGCGCCAGCAGCCCTGACAGGTATGGCTACACCTTC. Translated: CASSPDRYGYTF.

This chain joins TRBV5-1 and TRBJ2-3, with TRBD1 matching over 7 bases. This CDR3 spans 14 amino acids. Trimming at V came to 7 bases and at J to 0 bases, leaving 5 bases not matched to a gene. Germline CDR1 SGHRS, CDR2 YFSETQ. CDR3 in DNA: TGCGCCAGCTACCGGGACAGTAGCACAGATACGCAGTATTTT. Protein sequence: CASYRDSSTDTQYF. The whole variable domain, filled in from reference TRBV5-1 and TRBJ2-3, reads KAGVTQTPRYLIKTRGQQVTLSCSPISGHRSVSWYQQTPGQGLQFLFEYFSETQRNKGNFPGRFSGRQFSNSRSEMNVSTLELGDSALYLCASYRDSSTDTQYFGPGTRLTVL.

The V and J genes are TRBV12-3 or TRBV12-4 and TRBJ2-5; TRBD1 might be the D (5 bases). The length of the CDR3 is 13 residues. V was cut by 3 bases and J by 3 bases, with 8 bases left in between. CDR3 loop: CASSFGAEETQYF. CDR3 nucleotide sequence: TGTGCCAGCAGTTTTGGGGCAGAAGAGACCCAGTACTTC.

V is TRBV15 and J is TRBJ2-6; 7 bases agree with TRBD1. With 9 bases clipped from V and 1 base from J, the junction kept 3 bases outside the gene matches. CDR1 is LNHNV and CDR2 is YYDKDF in the germline V gene (reference sequence). The CDR3 runs to 14 residues. As DNA, the CDR3 is TGTGCCACAACAGGGGATTCTGGGGCCAACGTCCTGACTTTC. Translated: CATTGDSGANVLTF.

The chain combines TRBV5-1 with TRBJ2-2, with D possibly being TRBD1 (6 bases). The CDR3 is 14 amino acids. Trimming shortened V by 4 bases and J by 8 bases, and 15 bases separated the two germline ends. Germline CDR1 reads SGHRS; CDR2 reads YFSETQ. The DNA of the CDR3 is TGCGCCAGCAGCCCTCGGACAGCGCCAGGGGAGCTGTTTTTT. It encodes CASSPRTAPGELFF. Drawing the rest from reference TRBV5-1 and TRBJ2-2, the complete variable domain is KAGVTQTPRYLIKTRGQQVTLSCSPISGHRSVSWYQQTPGQGLQFLFEYFSETQRNKGNFPGRFSGRQFSNSRSEMNVSTLELGDSALYLCASSPRTAPGELFFGEGSRLTVL.

The V gene is TRBV7-9, the J gene TRBJ1-1; D uncertain. Germline V gives CDR1 SEHNR, CDR2 FQNEAQ (reference sequence). V was pared by 2 bases and J by 1 base, with 23 bases between. The CDR3 loop spans 19 amino acids. In nucleotides, the CDR3 is TGTGCCAGCAGCTTAAAGTGGGCGCACGACTTGAGGGAGAACACTGAAGCTTTCTTT. Amino acids: CASSLKWAHDLRENTEAFF.

V gene TRBV6-5 combines with J gene TRBJ1-1; TRBD1 is a possible D gene (5 bases). The CDR3 is 11 amino acids. Germline CDR1 MNHEY, CDR2 SVGAGI. The ends were cut back, 4 bases at V and 7 bases at J, with 7 bases in the middle. Here the CDR3 DNA reads TGTGCCAGCAGTTGGGGGGTTGAAGCTTTCTTT. Protein sequence: CASSWGVEAFF.

The chain has TRBV7-3 and TRBJ2-7; no reliable D call. Germline V gene data show CDR1 as SGHTA and CDR2 as FQGTGA. V was shortened by 3 bases and J by 2 bases, with 2 bases between the two germline ends. This CDR3 comprises 11 residues. The CDR3 coding sequence is TGTGCCAGCAGCTTCGCCTACGAGCAGTACTTC. Its translation is CASSFAYEQYF.

This sequence joins TRBV6-5 and TRBJ1-2; TRBD1 agrees at 9 bases. Unmatched junction bases numbered 6, after V lost 7 bases and J lost 0 bases. The CDR3 length is 15 residues. Germline lookup yields CDR1 MNHEY and CDR2 SVGAGI. The CDR3 nucleotides read TGTGCCAGCAAGGCCGGGACAGGGCCTAACTATGGCTACACCTTC. As protein: CASKAGTGPNYGYTF.

V is TRBV27 and J is TRBJ1-2, with D tentatively TRBD1 (6 bases). Per germline, CDR1 MNHEY and CDR2 SMNVEV (reference sequence). Trimming took off 4 bases at V and 4 bases at J, with 13 bases between the two ends. The CDR3 covers 14 residues. Here the CDR3 reads CASSSLTGSYGYTF. DNA of the CDR3: TGTGCCAGCAGTTCCCTGACAGGCTCCTATGGCTACACCTTC.

DNA for the CDR3: TGTGCCAGCAGCCGGGGGTACCCCGGGGAGCTGTTTTTT. The encoded protein is CASSRGYPGELFF. J is TRBJ2-2 and V is TRBV12-3 or TRBV12-4; tentatively, D is TRBD2 (6 bases). V lost 6 bases, J lost 6 bases, and 11 bases lay in between. The CDR3 is 13 residues long.

The chain is built from TRBV30 and TRBJ2-3; TRBD2 might be the D (6 bases). Trimming took off 2 bases at V and 5 bases at J, with 11 bases between the two ends. The CDR3 has 13 amino acids. Germline V gives CDR1 GTSNPN, CDR2 SVGIG (reference sequence). CDR3: CAWSPGLRDTQYF. DNA for the CDR3: TGTGCCTGGAGTCCCGGACTACGAGATACGCAGTATTTT.

This chain joins TRBV19 and TRBJ1-3; D is ambiguous. CDR3 length: 13 residues. Trimming left V 10 bases short and J 4 bases short, with 14 bases between. Germline V gene data show CDR1 as LNHDA and CDR2 as SQIVND (reference sequence). The CDR3 DNA follows: TGTGCCACCCGCTTATTAAGCGGAAACACCATATATTTT. This sequence encodes CATRLLSGNTIYF. Full variable domain (remainder filled in from reference TRBV19 and TRBJ1-3): DGGITQSPKYLFRKEGQNVTLSCEQNLNHDAMYWYRQDPGQGLRLIYYSQIVNDFQKGDIAEGYSVSREKKESFPLTVTSAQKNPTAFYLCATRLLSGNTIYFGEGSWLTVV.

The CDR3 DNA is TGTGCCAGCAGCCAAGCGCGGACTAGCGGGGGGGCCGCAGATACGCAGTATTTT. Residues: CASSQARTSGGAADTQYF. V is TRBV4-2 and J is TRBJ2-3; the match to TRBD2 covers 15 bases. CDR1 is LGHNA, CDR2 YNFKEQ, per germline. The V segment lost 1 base and the J segment 4 bases; nucleotides outside the gene matches: 6. The CDR3 loop spans 18 amino acids.

To note about this clone: An end of the junction differs from the germline gene, which may be a read error. The V call is TRBV5-5, the J call TRBJ2-3, with 7 bases identical to TRBD1. CDR3 size: 15 residues. In germline, CDR1 is SGHKS, CDR2 YYEKEE (reference sequence). The CDR3 protein is CASSLGTDYTDTQYF. The CDR3 DNA sequence: TGTGCCAGCAGTTTGGGGACAGATTACACAGATACGCAGTATTTT.

The chain recombines TRBV9 with TRBJ2-5, with 8 bases aligning to TRBD2. This CDR3 region has 15 residues. V shed 3 bases, J shed 4 bases, and the junction held 8 bases outside the gene matches. Germline V CDR1 and CDR2: SGDLS, YYNGEE. CDR3 amino acids: CASSAGGGARETQYF. The CDR3 coding sequence is TGTGCCAGCAGCGCCGGGGGGGGCGCACGAGAGACCCAGTACTTC.

CDR3 region: CASSQSSGRQYF. The CDR3 region has the DNA TGTGCCAGCAGCCAATCATCTGGGAGACAGTACTTC. The chain employs TRBV7-3 and TRBJ2-5; tentatively, D is TRBD2 (5 bases). V was cut by 5 bases and J by 11 bases, with 15 bases left in between. The CDR3 runs to 12 residues. Per germline, CDR1 SGHTA and CDR2 FQGTGA.

This clone came up once. The chain recombines TRBV11-3 with TRBJ2-7; 8 bases align to TRBD1. V dropped 5 bases and J dropped 6; count of bases not matched to a gene: 6. Germline CDR1 SGHNT, CDR2 YENEEA. CDR3 length equals 13 residues. Here the CDR3 DNA reads TGTGCCAGCAGCCTCGGAGACAGGGGCGAGCAGTACTTC. Translation gives CASSLGDRGEQYF.

The CDR3 sequence: CASRDVGQGNSPLHF. For the CDR3, the DNA is TGTGCCAGCAGAGACGTGGGACAGGGGAATTCACCCCTCCACTTT. The chain combines TRBV6-6 with TRBJ1-6; TRBD1 aligns across 10 bases. The J segment lost 7 bases and the V segment lost 6 bases, leaving 6 bases of the junction unmatched. This CDR3 has 15 residues. The germline V gene has CDR1 MNHNY and CDR2 SVGAGI (reference sequence).